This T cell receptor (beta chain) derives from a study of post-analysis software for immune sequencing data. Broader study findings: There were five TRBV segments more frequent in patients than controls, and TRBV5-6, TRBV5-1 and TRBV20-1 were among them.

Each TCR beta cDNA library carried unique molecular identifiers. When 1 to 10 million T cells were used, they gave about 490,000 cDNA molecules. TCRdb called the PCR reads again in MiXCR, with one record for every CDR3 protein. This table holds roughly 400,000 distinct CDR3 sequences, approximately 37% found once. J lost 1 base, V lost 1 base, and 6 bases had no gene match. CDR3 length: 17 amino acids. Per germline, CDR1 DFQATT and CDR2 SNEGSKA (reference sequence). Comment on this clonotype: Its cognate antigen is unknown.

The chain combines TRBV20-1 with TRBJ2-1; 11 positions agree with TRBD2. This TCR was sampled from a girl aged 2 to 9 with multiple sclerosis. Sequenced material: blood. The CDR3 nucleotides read TGCAGTGCTAGAGTAACTAGCGGGAGAGCGTCCTACAATGAGCAGTTCTTC. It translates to CSARVTSGRASYNEQFF.